What follows describes a single T cell receptor (beta chain). What it binds is unknown. Via MiXCR, TCRdb re-called the reads, giving one row per CDR3 protein. Of under 350,000 distinct CDR3 sequences in the sample, 8% to 9.5% were seen once. This sample was included in a study of T cell repertoires in cytomegalovirus infection. Overall study context: Carrying CMV and the relevant HLA type showed in public TCR beta signatures. Whole-study results and caveats: Using cumulative public TCR beta family frequency, the authors identified those who carried CMV together with the relevant HLA. The response measured ex vivo was dominated by TCR beta clonotypes (HLA-C-restricted and CMV-specific).

The V gene lost 4 bases and the J gene lost 8 bases, with 14 bases spanning the gap. The CDR3 contains 13 residues. Germline V gene lookup returns CDR1 LNHNV and CDR2 YYDKDF (reference sequence). The sequencing sample was made of PBMCs. V usage is TRBV15 and J usage is TRBJ1-2; no reliable D call. The receptor was isolated from a human donor in good health (CMV status not recorded). Some clones in this sample may be carry-over from other donors' samples. The CDR3 DNA reads as TGTGCCACCAGCAAGGCGCTCAGTCGGGGCTACACCTTC. Translation gives CATSKALSRGYTF. Looking up the rest from reference TRBV15 and TRBJ1-2 gives the full variable domain: DAMVIQNPRYQVTQFGKPVTLSCSQTLNHNVMYWYQQKSSQAPKLLFHYYDKDFNNEADTPDNFQSRRPNTSFCFLDIRSPGLGDTAMYLCATSKALSRGYTFGSGTRLTVV.